This T cell receptor (beta chain) was documented in a study of T cell changes during pregnancy in multiple sclerosis. TCRdb's copy holds only in-frame clones and misses some; the assay was immunoSEQ multiplex PCR. The data contain 88,000 or so clones, under 95% of them singletons. This clone has a handful of counts. Germline V gene sequence: CDR1 SGHAT, CDR2 FQNNGV. CDR3 length equals 14 residues. V was clipped by 5 bases and J by 6 bases, with 14 bases between them. The TCR originated in a female donor with multiple sclerosis, enrolled in a pregnancy study. This chain uses TRBV11-2 with TRBJ2-1; maybe TRBD1 (5 bases). Material: peripheral blood, obtained before pregnancy. The CDR3 protein is CASSPDVRVNEQFF. The CDR3 nucleotides read TGTGCCAGCAGCCCGGACGTCAGGGTCAATGAGCAGTTCTTC.